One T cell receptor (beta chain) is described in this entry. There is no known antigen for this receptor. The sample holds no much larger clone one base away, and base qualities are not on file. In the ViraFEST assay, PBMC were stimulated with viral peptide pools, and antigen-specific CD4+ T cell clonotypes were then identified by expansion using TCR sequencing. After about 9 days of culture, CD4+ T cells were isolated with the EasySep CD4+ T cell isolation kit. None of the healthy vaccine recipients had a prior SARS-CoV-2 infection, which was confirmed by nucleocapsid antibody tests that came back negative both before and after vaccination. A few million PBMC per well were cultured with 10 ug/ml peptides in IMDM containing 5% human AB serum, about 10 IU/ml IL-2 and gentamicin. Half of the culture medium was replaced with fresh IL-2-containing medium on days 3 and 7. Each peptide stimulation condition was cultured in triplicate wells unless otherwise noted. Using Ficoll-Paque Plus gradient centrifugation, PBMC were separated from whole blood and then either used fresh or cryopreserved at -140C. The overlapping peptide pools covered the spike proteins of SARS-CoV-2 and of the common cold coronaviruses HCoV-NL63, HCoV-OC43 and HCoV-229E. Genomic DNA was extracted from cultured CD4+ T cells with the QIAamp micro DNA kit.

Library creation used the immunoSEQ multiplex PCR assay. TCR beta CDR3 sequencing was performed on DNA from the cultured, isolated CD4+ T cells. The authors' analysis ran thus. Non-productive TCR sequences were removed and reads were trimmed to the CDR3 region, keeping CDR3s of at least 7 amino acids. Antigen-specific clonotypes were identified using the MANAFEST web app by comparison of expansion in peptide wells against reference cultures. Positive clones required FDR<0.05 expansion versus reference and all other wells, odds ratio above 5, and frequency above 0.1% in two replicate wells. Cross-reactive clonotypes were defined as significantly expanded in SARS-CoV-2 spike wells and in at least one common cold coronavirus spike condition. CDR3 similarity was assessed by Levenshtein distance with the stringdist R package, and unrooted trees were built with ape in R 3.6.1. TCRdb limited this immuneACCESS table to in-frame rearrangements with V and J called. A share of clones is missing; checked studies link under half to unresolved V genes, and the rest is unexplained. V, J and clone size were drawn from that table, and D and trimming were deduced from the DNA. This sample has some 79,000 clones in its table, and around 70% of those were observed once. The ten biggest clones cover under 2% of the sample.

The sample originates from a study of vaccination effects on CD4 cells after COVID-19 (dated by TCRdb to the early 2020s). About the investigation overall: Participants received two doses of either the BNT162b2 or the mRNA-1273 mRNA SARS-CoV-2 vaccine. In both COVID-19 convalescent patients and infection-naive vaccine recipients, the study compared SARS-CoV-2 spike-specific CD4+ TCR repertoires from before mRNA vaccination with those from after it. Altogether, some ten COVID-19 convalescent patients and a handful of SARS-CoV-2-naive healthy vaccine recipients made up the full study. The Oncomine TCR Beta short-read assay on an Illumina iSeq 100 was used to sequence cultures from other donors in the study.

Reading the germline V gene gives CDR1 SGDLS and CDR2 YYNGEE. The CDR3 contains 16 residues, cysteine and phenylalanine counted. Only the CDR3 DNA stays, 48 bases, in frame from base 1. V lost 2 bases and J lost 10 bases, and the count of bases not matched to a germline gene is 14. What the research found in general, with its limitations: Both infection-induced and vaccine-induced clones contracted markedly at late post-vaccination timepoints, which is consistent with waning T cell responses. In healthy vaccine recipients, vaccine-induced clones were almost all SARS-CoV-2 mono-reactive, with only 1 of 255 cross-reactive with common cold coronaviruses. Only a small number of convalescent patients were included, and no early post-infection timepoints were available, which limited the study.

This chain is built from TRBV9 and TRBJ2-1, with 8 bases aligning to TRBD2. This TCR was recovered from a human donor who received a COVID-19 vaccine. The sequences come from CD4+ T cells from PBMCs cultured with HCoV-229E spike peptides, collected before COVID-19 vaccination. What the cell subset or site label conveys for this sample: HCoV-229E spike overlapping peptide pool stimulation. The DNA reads TGTGCCAGCAGCGTTAAGTTCAGCGGGGGCCCTATAGAGCAGTTCTTC. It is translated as CASSVKFSGGPIEQFF.